The sequence of this T cell receptor beta chain was determined in a study of T cells after yellow fever vaccination. Study-wide results and limits: Only a minor proportion of clonotypes was detected across both CD4 and CD8 compartments. Post-booster samples contained most primary-vaccination clones (around 96% CD4, about 90% CD8). Contamination by abundant bulk-population clonotypes could be present in FACS-sorted repertoires.

A universal primer site and UMIs were added as TCR cDNA was made by 5'RACE template switching. From the 5' RACE reads, TCRdb called clonotypes with MiXCR, one entry per CDR3 protein. The table has 130,000 or so distinct CDR3 sequences, 13% to 15% seen once. This clonotype was seen only a few times. Its antigen is unknown. Trimming left V 1 base short and J 4 bases short, with 13 bases between. CDR3 size: 15 residues. Germline CDR1 and CDR2: SGHTA and FQGNSA. The sequenced sample was CD8+ T cells sorted from PBMCs, obtained 5 days after the yellow fever booster vaccination. This chain joins TRBV7-2 and TRBJ2-5; a weak D match, TRBD2 (5 bases). This clonotype was sampled from a man in his late teens or twenties who received the YFV17D yellow fever vaccine. CDR3 in amino acids: CASSLVGGLRETQYF. The CDR3 coding sequence is TGTGCCAGCAGCTTAGTAGGCGGACTTAGAGAGACCCAGTACTTC.